This T cell receptor beta chain is drawn from a study of human T cells and chemical hapten exposure. TCRdb passed the RACE reads through MiXCR, listing each CDR3 protein once. There are 60,000 to 70,000 distinct CDR3 sequences in the sample; 9.5% to 12% occur only once, and approximately 4.7% lies in the top ten. Study observations and caveats: Counts of expanded TCRs (at PT1) showed a positive correlation with patch test score. Those TCRs sitting above 1 in 1000 frequency stayed the same with DPC sensitization.

This CDR3 spans 15 amino acids. From germline, CDR1 is MDHEN and CDR2 SYDVKM. V lost 7 bases and J 3 bases, leaving 19 bases between the germline ends. This clonotype was detected ten times or more. Antigen specificity is unknown. Time point indicated: pre-sensitization, week 0. As to treatment: therapeutic diphenylcyclopropenone sensitization with weekly scalp DPC. The study enrolled 18 to 70-year-old alopecia patients suitable for DPC. The source material was whole blood, sampled in connection with sensitization to the hapten diphenylcyclopropenone (DPC). The sequence was collected from a woman aged 45 to 65 with alopecia areata. Some clones in this sample may be carry-over from other donors' samples. This rearrangement joins TRBV28 to TRBJ2-7, with D perhaps matching TRBD1 or TRBD2 (5 bases each). The chain's CDR3 is CASTPPRTGRYEQYF. The CDR3 bases are TGTGCCAGCACCCCCCCCAGGACGGGACGCTACGAGCAGTACTTC.